This T cell receptor (beta chain) was captured by sequencing in a study of monozygotic twins with inflammatory bowel disease. Looked up from germline, CDR1 is SGHVS and CDR2 is FNYEAQ. This CDR3 is built from 15 residues. TCRdb re-called the 5' RACE reads; every CDR3 protein appears as one record, without DNA. The listing records about 150,000 distinct CDR3 sequences. The sequence was collected from a human donor with ulcerative colitis or Crohn's disease, or a healthy co-twin of an affected twin (not recorded which). Material for sequencing was blood. This chain uses TRBV7-6 with TRBJ2-2; without DNA, the TCRdb call of TRBD1 cannot be checked. This chain's CDR3 is CASSLGTGHTGELFF.